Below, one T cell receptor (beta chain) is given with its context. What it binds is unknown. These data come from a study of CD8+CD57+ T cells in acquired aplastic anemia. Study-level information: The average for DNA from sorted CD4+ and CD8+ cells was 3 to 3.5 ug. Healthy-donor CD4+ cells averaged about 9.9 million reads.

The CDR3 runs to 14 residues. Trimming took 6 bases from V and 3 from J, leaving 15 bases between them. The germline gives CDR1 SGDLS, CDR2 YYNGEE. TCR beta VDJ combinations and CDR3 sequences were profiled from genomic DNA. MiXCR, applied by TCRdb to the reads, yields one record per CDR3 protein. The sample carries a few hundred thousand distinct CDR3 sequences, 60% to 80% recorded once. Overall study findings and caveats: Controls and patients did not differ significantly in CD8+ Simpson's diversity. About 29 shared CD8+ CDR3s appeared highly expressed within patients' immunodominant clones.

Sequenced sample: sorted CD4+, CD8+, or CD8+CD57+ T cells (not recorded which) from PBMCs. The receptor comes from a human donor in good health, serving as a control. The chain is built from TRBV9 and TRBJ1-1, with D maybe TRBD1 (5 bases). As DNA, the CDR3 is TGTGCCAGCATGAGGAGGGGTCGGGACACTGAAGCTTTCTTT. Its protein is CASMRRGRDTEAFF.